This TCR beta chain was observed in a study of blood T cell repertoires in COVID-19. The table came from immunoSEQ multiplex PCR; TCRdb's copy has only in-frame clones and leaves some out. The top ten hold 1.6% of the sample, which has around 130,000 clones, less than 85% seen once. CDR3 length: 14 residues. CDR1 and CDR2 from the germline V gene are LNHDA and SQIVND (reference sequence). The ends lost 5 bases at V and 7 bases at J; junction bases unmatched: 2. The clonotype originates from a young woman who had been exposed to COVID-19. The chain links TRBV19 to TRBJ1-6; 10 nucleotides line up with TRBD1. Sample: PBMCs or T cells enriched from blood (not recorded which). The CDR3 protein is CASSSGQGNSPLHF. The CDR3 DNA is TGTGCCAGTAGTTCGGGACAGGGGAATTCACCCCTCCACTTT.